Presented here are 22 T cell receptor beta chains from one specimen sequenced in a study of blood T cell repertoires in COVID-19. Here immunoSEQ multiplex PCR was the method, and the copy in TCRdb shows in-frame clones only, minus some. The table shows roughly 520,000 clones, with approximately 88% occurring only once. The sample taken for sequencing was PBMCs or T cells enriched from blood (not recorded which). These receptors were obtained from a woman in her thirties or forties who had recovered from COVID-19.

CDR3 sequence reads: CASSQDLAGSTDTQYF. CDR3 bases: TGTGCCAGCAGCCAGGACCTAGCGGGAAGCACAGATACGCAGTATTTT. The chain uses TRBV5-4 and TRBJ2-3, with TRBD2 matching over 9 bases. Germline CDR1 and CDR2: SGHNT and YYREEE (reference sequence). J lost 0 bases, V lost 4 bases, and 6 bases had no gene match. This CDR3 has 16 residues. Complete variable domain (other parts from reference TRBV5-4 and TRBJ2-3): ETGVTQSPTHLIKTRGQQVTLRCSSQSGHNTVSWYQQALGQGPQFIFQYYREEENGRGNFPPRFSGLQFPNYSSELNVNALELDDSALYLCASSQDLAGSTDTQYFGPGTRLTVL.

The V and J genes are TRBV10-2 and TRBJ2-7; D unresolved. The germline V gene encodes CDR1 WSHSY and CDR2 SAAADI. Trimming pared 4 bases from V and 3 bases from J, leaving 7 bases between. There are 12 residues in the CDR3. The CDR3 spells CASSASGYEQYF. As DNA, the CDR3 is TGCGCCAGCAGTGCTTCGGGCTACGAGCAGTACTTC.

The chain recombines TRBV4-3 with TRBJ2-2, with D possibly matching TRBD1 (6 bases). Looked up from germline, CDR1 is LGHNA and CDR2 is YSLEER. CDR3 length: 17 amino acids. Trimming took 0 bases from V and 1 from J, leaving 12 bases between them. The CDR3 DNA follows: TGCGCCAGCAGCCAAGAAGCCGGGACAATGAACACCGGGGAGCTGTTTTTT. The encoded protein is CASSQEAGTMNTGELFF.

The rearrangement links TRBV16 to TRBJ1-5, with D perhaps matching TRBD1 (5 bases). V gave up 7 bases and J gave up 6 bases, with 19 bases separating them. Looked up from germline, CDR1 is KGHSY and CDR2 is FQNENV. The CDR3 loop spans 15 amino acids. CDR3 sequence reads: CASTSLRSGGQPQHF. In DNA form, the CDR3 reads TGTGCCAGCACCTCCCTACGGTCGGGGGGTCAGCCCCAGCATTTT.

The sample holds a few counts of this clone. V and J are TRBV29-1 and TRBJ1-1, with D perhaps matching TRBD1 (6 bases). The V and J ends lost 7 bases and 1 base respectively, with 16 bases between them. Germline V lookup: CDR1 SQVTM, CDR2 ANQGSEA. The CDR3 spans 14 residues. CDR3 nucleotide sequence: TGCAGCGCCCTGCCGGGCAGGGGGAACACTGAAGCTTTCTTT. Encoded protein: CSALPGRGNTEAFF.

The J gene is TRBJ2-5, the V gene TRBV24-1; 14 bases agree with TRBD2. Germline CDR1 KGHDR, CDR2 SFDVKD. This CDR3 has 17 residues. V lost 9 bases, J lost 3 bases, and 11 bases stayed unmatched. The DNA of the CDR3 is TGTGCCACCTCCAACTCACCGGGACTAGCGGGAGAAGAGACCCAGTACTTC. The encoded protein is CATSNSPGLAGEETQYF.

CDR3 protein: CASRADRVNSPLHF. For the CDR3, the DNA is TGTGCCAGCAGGGCGGACAGGGTTAATTCACCCCTCCACTTT. The chain combines TRBV2 with TRBJ1-6; 8 nucleotides match TRBD1. With V trimmed by 6 bases and J by 6 bases, 4 bases remained unmatched. The CDR3 is made up of 14 amino acids. The V gene's germline CDR1 is SNHLY and CDR2 FYNNEI.

The chain links TRBV18 to TRBJ1-3; D might be TRBD1 (5 bases). The germline V gene encodes CDR1 KGHSH and CDR2 LQKENI. The CDR3 runs 16 residues. V lost 2 bases and J 2 bases, leaving 13 bases between the germline ends. The CDR3 is CASSPGTEGAGNTIYF. In DNA form, the CDR3 reads TGTGCCAGCTCACCAGGGACTGAGGGTGCTGGAAACACCATATATTTT. Together with reference TRBV18 and TRBJ1-3, the CDR3 gives the full variable domain: NAGVMQNPRHLVRRRGQEARLRCSPMKGHSHVYWYRQLPEEGLKFMVYLQKENIIDESGMPKERFSAEFPKEGPSILRIQQVVRGDSAAYFCASSPGTEGAGNTIYFGEGSWLTVV.

The genes are TRBV5-8 and TRBJ1-1; maybe TRBD1 (6 bases). Germline CDR1 reads SGHTS; CDR2 reads YDEGEE. CDR3 length equals 14 residues. The V end lost 6 bases, the J end lost 4 bases, and 16 bases lay between the germline ends. This CDR3 reads CASNLALGGTEAFF. As DNA, the CDR3 is TGTGCCAGCAACTTAGCCTTAGGGGGCACTGAAGCTTTCTTT.

This clone was picked up one time. V usage is TRBV5-1 and J usage is TRBJ1-3, with 9 bases that match TRBD1. Germline CDR1 SGHRS, CDR2 YFSETQ. The CDR3 covers 15 residues. V lost 4 bases, J lost 0 bases, and 2 bases stayed unmatched. The CDR3 region has the DNA TGCGCCAGCAGCCCGGGACAGGGCTCTGGAAACACCATATATTTT. It codes for CASSPGQGSGNTIYF.

The chain combines TRBV18 with TRBJ2-5; D is unresolved. This CDR3 spans 12 amino acids. Trimming took 3 bases from V and 3 from J, leaving 5 bases between them. Per the germline V gene, CDR1 is KGHSH and CDR2 is LQKENI. As DNA, the CDR3 is TGTGCCAGCTCACCTCTAAAAGAGACCCAGTACTTC. Amino acids: CASSPLKETQYF.

This chain links TRBV14 with TRBJ1-2; D not resolved. Germline V gives CDR1 SGHDN, CDR2 FVKESK. The length of the CDR3 is 14 residues. V lost 2 bases, J lost 5 bases, and 12 bases lay in between. CDR3 nucleotides: TGTGCCAGCAGCCAACTTGGAGGACGGTATGGCTACACCTTC. It yields the protein CASSQLGGRYGYTF.

V gene TRBV4-3 combines with J gene TRBJ2-7; TRBD1 matches 8 bases. The CDR3 loop spans 15 amino acids. CDR1 is LGHNA, CDR2 YSLEER, per germline. J gave up 3 bases and V 0 bases, and 4 bases lay outside the gene matches. In DNA, the CDR3 is TGCGCCAGCAGCCAAGATAACAGGGGGTTCTACGAGCAGTACTTC. Translated, it gives CASSQDNRGFYEQYF.

The chain carries TRBV6-5 and TRBJ2-3; D not resolved. The germline V gene has CDR1 MNHEY and CDR2 SVGAGI. This CDR3 has 15 residues. V was trimmed by 2 bases and J by 6 bases, leaving 15 bases between them. CDR3 DNA: TGTGCCAGCAGTTACGGTCGTGGTCCCGGGGATACGCAGTATTTT. This translates into CASSYGRGPGDTQYF.

The chain combines TRBV19 with TRBJ1-5; 7 bases are a match to TRBD1. The CDR3 loop spans 15 amino acids. Trimming at V came to 4 bases and at J to 6 bases, leaving 9 bases not matched to a gene. In germline, CDR1 is LNHDA, CDR2 SQIVND (reference sequence). The CDR3 loop is CASSTRGSEGQPQHF. CDR3 coding DNA: TGTGCCAGTAGTACCAGGGGGTCTGAGGGTCAGCCCCAGCATTTT.

The genes are TRBV5-5 and TRBJ1-2; no reliable D call. The germline CDR1 and CDR2 sequences are SGHKS and YYEKEE (reference sequence). V was pared by 7 bases and J by 6 bases, with 16 bases between. The CDR3 length is 13 residues. CDR3 amino acids: CASRTERGDGYTF. DNA for the CDR3: TGTGCCAGCCGTACTGAGCGCGGAGATGGCTACACCTTC.

V is TRBV19 and J is TRBJ2-1, with 9 bases aligning to TRBD2. Germline trimming cut 3 bases from V and 9 bases from J; bases unmatched to any gene: 9. The CDR3 is made up of 15 amino acids. The V gene's germline CDR1 is LNHDA and CDR2 SQIVND (reference sequence). The chain's CDR3 is CASSMVAGGPGEQFF. CDR3 nucleotides: TGTGCCAGTAGTATGGTCGCGGGAGGGCCAGGTGAGCAGTTCTTC.

The V call is TRBV5-1, the J call TRBJ2-5; D is perhaps TRBD1 (5 bases). Germline V gene data show CDR1 as SGHRS and CDR2 as YFSETQ. This CDR3 spans 12 amino acids. Trimming left V 4 bases short and J 4 bases short, with 8 bases between. CDR3 sequence: CASSRTLETQYF. The CDR3, as DNA: TGCGCCAGCAGCCGGACACTAGAGACCCAGTACTTC.

V usage is TRBV4-1 and J usage is TRBJ2-7; the match to TRBD2 covers 8 bases. CDR3 length equals 12 residues. V lost 4 bases and J lost 7; bases outside the gene matches: 3. Germline V lookup: CDR1 MGHRA, CDR2 YSYEKL. The CDR3 region has the DNA TGCGCCAGCAGCCCGGGAGGGAGGGAGCAGTACTTC. Its protein product is CASSPGGREQYF.

The chain couples TRBV30 to TRBJ1-2; D remains ambiguous. Looked up from germline, CDR1 is GTSNPN and CDR2 is SVGIG (reference sequence). V was shortened by 1 base and J by 2 bases, with 8 bases between the two germline ends. This CDR3 is built from 13 residues. CDR3 coding DNA: TGTGCCTGGAGTGAGCTCCGGAACTATGGCTACACCTTC. Translation gives CAWSELRNYGYTF.

The V and J genes are TRBV6-4 and TRBJ1-2, with TRBD1 as a possible D gene (6 bases). The CDR3 totals 13 residues. Trimming shortened V by 3 bases and J by 8 bases, and 13 bases separated the two germline ends. Germline V gives CDR1 MRHNA, CDR2 SNTAGT. In DNA, the CDR3 is TGTGCCAGCAGTGAAGGGCACAGGGCCGGCTACACCTTC. Amino acids: CASSEGHRAGYTF.

The CDR3 spells CASSSPIPGLLDTQYF. Here the CDR3 DNA reads TGTGCCAGCAGCTCACCAATTCCGGGACTACTTGATACGCAGTATTTT. The chain employs TRBV11-2 and TRBJ2-3; 7 bases line up with TRBD2. The length of the CDR3 is 16 residues. V was pared by 4 bases and J by 6 bases, with 13 bases of the junction left unmatched. Germline V CDR1 and CDR2: SGHAT, FQNNGV.